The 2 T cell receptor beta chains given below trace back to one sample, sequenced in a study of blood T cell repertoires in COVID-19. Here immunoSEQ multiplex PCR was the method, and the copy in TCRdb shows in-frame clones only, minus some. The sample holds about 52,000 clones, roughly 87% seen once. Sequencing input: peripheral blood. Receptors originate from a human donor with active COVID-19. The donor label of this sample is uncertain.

The CDR3, as DNA: TGTGCCAGCAGTCTAACAACCGGACAGGGGGGCAATCAGCCCCAGCATTTT. Translation gives CASSLTTGQGGNQPQHF. This chain connects TRBV6-2 or TRBV6-3 to TRBJ1-5; 10 bases match TRBD1. The ends lost 5 bases at V and 2 bases at J; junction bases unmatched: 9. CDR3 length: 17 amino acids. Germline CDR1 reads MNHEY; CDR2 reads SVGEGT.

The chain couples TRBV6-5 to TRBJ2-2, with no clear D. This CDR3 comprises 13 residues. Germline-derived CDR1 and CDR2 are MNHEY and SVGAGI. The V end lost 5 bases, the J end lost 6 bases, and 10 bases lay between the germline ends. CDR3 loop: CASSTLRAGELFF. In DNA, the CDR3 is TGTGCCAGCAGTACGTTACGGGCCGGGGAGCTGTTTTTT.